The entry below describes one T cell receptor beta chain. Its antigen remains unidentified. The sample comes from a study of cytomegalovirus exposure and HLA in healthy donors. Overall study results and limits: The majority of CMV-associated TCR beta chains were reported as apparently HLA-restricted in a later analysis. Roughly 170 TCR beta chains were listed as cytomegalovirus-associated. Presence/absence analyses took donor sequencing depth as roughly uniform.

The primer mix had 60 Vbeta and 13 Jbeta primers. How the authors handled the data: About 10 million shared chains were among approximately 80 million unique TCR beta chains counted in a later analysis. Only in-frame clones appear in the TCRdb table, and some are missing; sequencing was by immunoSEQ multiplex PCR. The DNA gave D and trimming, while V, J and clone size come from that table. This table has some 71,000 clones, 70% to 80% appearing once. Germline lookup yields CDR1 SGHAT and CDR2 FQNNGV. V lost 3 bases and J 8 bases, leaving 16 bases between the germline ends. The CDR3 runs to 14 residues.

This sequence originates from a woman aged 45-60 years in good health and CMV-seropositive. Input material: PBMCs. V gene TRBV11-2 combines with J gene TRBJ1-1; D gene uncertain. CDR3 loop: CASSFTGSSGEAFF. The CDR3 nucleotides read TGTGCCAGCAGCTTCACGGGGTCTTCAGGAGAAGCTTTCTTT.